The T cell receptor (beta chain) under discussion was sequenced for a study of T-cell memory formation after mild COVID-19. The wider study: Largely donor-specific TCR clusters were found. Study-level findings and limits: That cross-reactive memory joined was suggested by some responding clones appearing in pre-infection memory. Clones that contracted from day 15 to 85 were balanced CD4/CD8, while later expanders leaned CD4+.

Regarding this clonotype: Its antigen is not identified.

The CDR3 consists of 13 residues. CDR1 and CDR2 (germline): SNHLY, FYNNEI. The V segment lost 8 bases and the J segment 5 bases; nucleotides outside the gene matches: 9. Each CDR3 protein gets one entry after TCRdb re-called the 5' RACE reads with MiXCR. The sample lists about 350,000 distinct CDR3 sequences; about 13% were seen once. The receptor's source is a young man who had mild COVID-19 (a few samples of this study predate the infection). Cell type and time point are not known. The sample was PBMCs or a T cell subset sorted from them (not recorded which). The V call is TRBV2, the J call TRBJ2-7, with TRBD1 matching 7 bases. The CDR3 bases are TGTGCCAGCGGTAAGACAGGGAACAACGAGCAGTACTTC. Amino acid sequence: CASGKTGNNEQYF.